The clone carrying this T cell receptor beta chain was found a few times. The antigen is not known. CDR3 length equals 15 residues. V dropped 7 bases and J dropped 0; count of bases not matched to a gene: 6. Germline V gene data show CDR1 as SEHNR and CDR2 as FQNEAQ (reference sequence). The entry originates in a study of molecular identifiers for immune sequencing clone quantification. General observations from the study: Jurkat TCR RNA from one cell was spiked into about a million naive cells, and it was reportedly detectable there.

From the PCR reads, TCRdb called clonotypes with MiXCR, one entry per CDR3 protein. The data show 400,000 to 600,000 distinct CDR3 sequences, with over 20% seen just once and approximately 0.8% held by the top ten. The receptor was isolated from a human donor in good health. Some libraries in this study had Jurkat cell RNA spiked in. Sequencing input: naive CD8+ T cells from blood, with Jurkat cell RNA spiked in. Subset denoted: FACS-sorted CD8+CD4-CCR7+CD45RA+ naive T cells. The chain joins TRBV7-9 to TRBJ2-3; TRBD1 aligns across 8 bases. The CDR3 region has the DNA TGTGCCAGCACTCCGGACAGGGTGAGCACAGATACGCAGTATTTT. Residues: CASTPDRVSTDTQYF.